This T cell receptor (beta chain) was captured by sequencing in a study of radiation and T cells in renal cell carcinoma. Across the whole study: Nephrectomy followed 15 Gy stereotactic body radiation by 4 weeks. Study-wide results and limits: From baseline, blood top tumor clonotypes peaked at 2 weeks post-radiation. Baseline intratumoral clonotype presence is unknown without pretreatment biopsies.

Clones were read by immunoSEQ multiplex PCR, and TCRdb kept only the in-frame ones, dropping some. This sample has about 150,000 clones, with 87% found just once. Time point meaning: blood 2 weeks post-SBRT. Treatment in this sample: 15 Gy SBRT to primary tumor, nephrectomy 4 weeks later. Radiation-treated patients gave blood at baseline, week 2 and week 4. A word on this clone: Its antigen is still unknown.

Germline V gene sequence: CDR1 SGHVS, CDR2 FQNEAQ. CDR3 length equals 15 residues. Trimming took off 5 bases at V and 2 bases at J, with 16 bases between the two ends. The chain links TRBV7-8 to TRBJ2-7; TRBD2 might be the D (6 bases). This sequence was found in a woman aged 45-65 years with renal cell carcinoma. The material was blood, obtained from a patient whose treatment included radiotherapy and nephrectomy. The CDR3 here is CASSPAGGYTYEQYF. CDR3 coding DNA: TGTGCCAGCAGCCCAGCCGGAGGGTACACCTACGAGCAGTACTTC.